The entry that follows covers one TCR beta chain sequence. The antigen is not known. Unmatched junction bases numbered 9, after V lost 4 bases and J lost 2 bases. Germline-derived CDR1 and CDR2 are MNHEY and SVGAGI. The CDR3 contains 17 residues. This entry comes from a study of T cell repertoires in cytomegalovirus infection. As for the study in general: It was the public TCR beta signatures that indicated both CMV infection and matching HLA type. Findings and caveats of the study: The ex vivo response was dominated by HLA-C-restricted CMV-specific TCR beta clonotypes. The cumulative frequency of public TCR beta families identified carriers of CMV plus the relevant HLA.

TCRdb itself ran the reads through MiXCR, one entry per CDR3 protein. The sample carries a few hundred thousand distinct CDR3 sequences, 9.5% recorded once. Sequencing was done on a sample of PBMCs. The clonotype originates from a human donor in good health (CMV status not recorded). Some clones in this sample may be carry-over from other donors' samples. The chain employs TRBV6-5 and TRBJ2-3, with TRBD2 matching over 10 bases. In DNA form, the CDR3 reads TGTGCCAGCAGTTCTGCTGCGACTAGCGGGTACACAGATACGCAGTATTTT. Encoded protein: CASSSAATSGYTDTQYF.